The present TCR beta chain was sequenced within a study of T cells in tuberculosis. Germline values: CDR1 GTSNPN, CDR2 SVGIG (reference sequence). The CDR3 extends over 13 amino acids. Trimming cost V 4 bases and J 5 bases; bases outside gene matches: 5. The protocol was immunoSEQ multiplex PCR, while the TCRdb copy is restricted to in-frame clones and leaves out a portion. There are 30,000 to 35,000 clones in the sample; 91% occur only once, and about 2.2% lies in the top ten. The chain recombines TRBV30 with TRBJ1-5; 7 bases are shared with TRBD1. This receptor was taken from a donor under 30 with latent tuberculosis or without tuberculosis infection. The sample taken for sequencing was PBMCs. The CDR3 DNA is TGTGCCTGGACCGACAGGGCAGATCAGCCCCAGCATTTT. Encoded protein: CAWTDRADQPQHF.